Below, 22 T cell receptor beta chains from the same sample are listed, as sequenced in a study of blood T cell repertoires in COVID-19. The data were produced by immunoSEQ multiplex PCR, yet TCRdb's version contains in-frame clones alone and is incomplete. Here the sample spans 200,000 to 300,000 clones, approximately 86% being singletons. The sequencing sample was made of PBMCs or T cells enriched from blood (not recorded which). The receptors originated from a woman in her 30s with acute COVID-19.

The chain recombines TRBV19 with TRBJ1-1; D ambiguous. Germline loops: CDR1 LNHDA, CDR2 SQIVND (reference sequence). The length of the CDR3 is 13 residues. V was pared by 5 bases and J by 0 bases, with 7 bases between. The CDR3 protein is CASSVSVNTEAFF. The CDR3 DNA sequence: TGTGCCAGTAGTGTTTCGGTGAACACTGAAGCTTTCTTT.

In this sample, this clone turned up a few times. This chain joins TRBV6-5 and TRBJ1-2; TRBD1 aligns across 8 bases. This CDR3 contains 16 residues. V gave up 4 bases and J gave up 4 bases; unmatched junction bases: 11. CDR1 is MNHEY and CDR2 is SVGAGI in the germline V gene. DNA for the CDR3: TGTGCCAGCAGTTCTCCCCCCACAGGGGGTGTCTATGGCTACACCTTC. Amino acid sequence: CASSSPPTGGVYGYTF.

V is TRBV5-1 and J is TRBJ1-2; D is unclear. The V gene's germline CDR1 is SGHRS and CDR2 YFSETQ. The V gene lost 0 bases and the J gene lost 4 bases, with 13 bases spanning the gap. CDR3 length: 15 amino acids. DNA for the CDR3: TGCGCCAGCAGCTTGGCCAACGAGCGTGTCTATGGCTACACCTTC. This sequence encodes CASSLANERVYGYTF.

The chain employs TRBV7-8 and TRBJ1-2, with 9 bases matching TRBD1. The V segment lost 5 bases and the J segment 8 bases; nucleotides outside the gene matches: 12. The CDR3 has 15 residues. Germline V gene lookup returns CDR1 SGHVS and CDR2 FQNEAQ. CDR3 region: CASSPNTGTGIGYTF. Here the CDR3 DNA reads TGTGCCAGCAGCCCCAATACCGGGACAGGGATCGGCTACACCTTC.

This clone appeared a few times. CDR3 region: CASSLRSLTGANSPLHF. CDR3 nucleotide sequence: TGCGCCAGCAGCCTCCGTTCCCTGACAGGAGCTAATTCACCCCTCCACTTT. This chain joins TRBV5-1 and TRBJ1-6; weak D call: TRBD1 (6 bases). The CDR3 length is 17 residues. Trimming took off 4 bases at V and 6 bases at J, with 20 bases between the two ends. Germline assignment: CDR1 SGHRS and CDR2 YFSETQ.

This clone has just one count. The gene calls are TRBV10-3 and TRBJ1-4; a possible D gene is TRBD1 (5 bases). Deletions cut 0 bases from V and 2 bases from J, with 7 bases between. There are 15 residues in the CDR3. The germline CDR1 and CDR2 sequences are ENHRY and SYGVKD. The CDR3 sequence: CAISESGGTNEKLFF. CDR3 nucleotides: TGTGCCATCAGTGAGTCGGGGGGTACTAATGAAAAACTGTTTTTT.

The chain is built from TRBV6-1 and TRBJ1-5; the D gene is possibly TRBD1 (6 bases). CDR1 is MNHNS, CDR2 SASEGT, per germline. The V end was cut by 3 bases, the J end by 5 bases, with 14 bases between. There are 15 residues in the CDR3. CDR3 region: CASSEGAGAYQPQHF. CDR3 DNA sequence: TGTGCCAGCAGTGAGGGAGCAGGGGCATATCAGCCCCAGCATTTT.

This clone was counted once. The chain carries TRBV5-6 and TRBJ2-7; perhaps TRBD1 as D (5 bases). Germline V gene lookup returns CDR1 SGHDT and CDR2 YYEEEE. This CDR3 region has 15 residues. The V and J ends lost 1 base and 0 bases respectively, with 11 bases between them. The CDR3 region is CASSLLTVPSYEQYF. The CDR3 region has the DNA TGTGCCAGCAGCTTGTTGACAGTCCCCTCCTACGAGCAGTACTTC.

V usage is TRBV4-3 and J usage is TRBJ2-6; no clear D gene. The CDR3 length is 17 residues. V was shortened by 0 bases and J by 0 bases, with 9 bases between the two germline ends. The germline CDR1 and CDR2 sequences are LGHNA and YSLEER. CDR3 in amino acids: CASSQDGENSGANVLTF. Written as DNA, the CDR3 is TGCGCCAGCAGCCAAGATGGTGAGAACTCTGGGGCCAACGTCCTGACTTTC.

The chain is built from TRBV9 and TRBJ1-1, with D tentatively TRBD1 (5 bases). The CDR3 totals 16 residues. Trimming took 0 bases from V and 1 from J, leaving 13 bases between them. Germline V CDR1 and CDR2: SGDLS, YYNGEE. The CDR3 DNA follows: TGTGCCAGCAGCGTAGGTGGACACTCTCCGAACACTGAAGCTTTCTTT. It translates to CASSVGGHSPNTEAFF.

The chain employs TRBV5-4 and TRBJ2-3; 8 bases are a match to TRBD2. The CDR3 is 15 amino acids. J was trimmed by 3 bases and V by 0 bases; bases with no gene match: 3. Germline lookup yields CDR1 SGHNT and CDR2 YYREEE (reference sequence). The CDR3 coding sequence is TGTGCCAGCAGCTTGGTGCTAGCGGGTACAGATACGCAGTATTTT. Residues: CASSLVLAGTDTQYF.

This clone was detected only once. For the CDR3, the DNA is TGTGCCTGGAACAGGGAGAACACTGAAGCTTTCTTT. The encoded protein is CAWNRENTEAFF. This chain joins TRBV30 and TRBJ1-1, with D possibly TRBD1 on 6 matching bases. Germline loops: CDR1 GTSNPN, CDR2 SVGIG (reference sequence). The CDR3 length is 12 residues. V lost 4 bases, J lost 1 base, and 7 bases lay in between.

This chain joins TRBV7-9 and TRBJ1-1, with 7 bases that match TRBD1. J gave up 4 bases and V 2 bases, and 4 bases lay outside the gene matches. The CDR3 spans 14 residues. Germline loops: CDR1 SEHNR, CDR2 FQNEAQ (reference sequence). CDR3 bases: TGTGCCAGCAGCTTAAAGGGGGCGAGCACTGAAGCTTTCTTT. This codes for CASSLKGASTEAFF.

The V and J genes are TRBV18 and TRBJ2-7; TRBD1 matches at 11 bases. There are 14 residues in the CDR3. In germline, CDR1 is KGHSH, CDR2 LQKENI. V was pared by 5 bases and J by 9 bases, with 9 bases of the junction left unmatched. CDR3 nucleotides: TGTGCCAGCTCAGTGGGACAGGGGGATCAAGGGCAGTACTTC. Translation: CASSVGQGDQGQYF.

The rearrangement uses TRBV6-5 and TRBJ2-7; 7 positions agree with TRBD1. Trimming cost V 6 bases and J 0 bases; bases outside gene matches: 2. CDR1 MNHEY and CDR2 SVGAGI come from the germline V gene. The CDR3 extends over 13 amino acids. The CDR3 here is CASSRTGSYEQYF. CDR3 DNA: TGTGCCAGCAGCCGGACAGGCTCCTACGAGCAGTACTTC.

This clone was seen many times. The CDR3 nucleotides are TGTGCCAGCAGCTTAGTGGGGACAGGCACTGAAGCTTTCTTT. Encoded protein: CASSLVGTGTEAFF. This chain links TRBV7-8 with TRBJ1-1, with 8 positions matching TRBD1. CDR1 is SGHVS, CDR2 FQNEAQ, per germline. The CDR3 sequence is 14 residues long. The junction had 2 bases not matched to a gene; V was cut back by 1 base and J by 4 bases.

The rearrangement links TRBV7-9 to TRBJ1-4; D remains unclear. The V gene lost 1 base and the J gene lost 0 bases, with 9 bases spanning the gap. Germline V CDR1 and CDR2: SEHNR, FQNEAQ (reference sequence). The CDR3 runs to 16 residues. The CDR3 nucleotides read TGTGCCAGCAGCTTAGGCGCATTCGCAACTAATGAAAAACTGTTTTTT. As protein: CASSLGAFATNEKLFF. Full variable domain (remainder filled in from reference TRBV7-9 and TRBJ1-4): DTGVSQNPRHKITKRGQNVTFRCDPISEHNRLYWYRQTLGQGPEFLTYFQNEAQLEKSRLLSDRFSAERPKGSFSTLEIQRTEQGDSAMYLCASSLGAFATNEKLFFGSGTQLSVL.

The DNA of the CDR3 is TGTGCCAGCAGTCCAGGGGTTCACAATGAGCAGTTCTTC. Its translation: CASSPGVHNEQFF. The V and J genes are TRBV6-5 and TRBJ2-1, with D tentatively TRBD1 (6 bases). V gave up 5 bases and J gave up 5 bases, with 10 bases separating them. From germline, CDR1 is MNHEY and CDR2 SVGAGI. This CDR3 comprises 13 residues.

This chain's CDR3 is CAWSEQGWCTF. The CDR3 DNA reads TGTGCCTGGAGTGAACAGGGTTGGTGCACCTTC. V usage is TRBV30 and J usage is TRBJ1-2; D is perhaps TRBD1 (6 bases). Germline CDR1 reads GTSNPN; CDR2 reads SVGIG (reference sequence). Trimming stripped 1 base from V and 13 bases from J, with 13 bases between. This CDR3 comprises 11 residues.

V and J are TRBV5-6 and TRBJ1-1; 7 bases are a match to TRBD1. The J segment lost 0 bases and the V segment lost 4 bases, leaving 3 bases of the junction unmatched. The CDR3 covers 14 residues. Germline V lookup: CDR1 SGHDT, CDR2 YYEEEE. This chain's CDR3 is CASSIQGMNTEAFF. CDR3 nucleotides: TGTGCCAGCAGCATACAGGGGATGAACACTGAAGCTTTCTTT.

This clone is a singleton in its sample. The chain joins TRBV4-3 to TRBJ2-3, with no clear D. The CDR3 runs to 14 residues. Trimming stripped 5 bases from V and 5 bases from J, with 14 bases between. CDR1 is LGHNA, CDR2 YSLEER, per germline. The CDR3 sequence is CASSEQNQRDTQYF. The CDR3 nucleotides read TGCGCCAGCAGCGAACAAAATCAGCGAGATACGCAGTATTTT.

The chain recombines TRBV6-5 with TRBJ1-2; D uncertain. Trimming took off 7 bases at V and 1 base at J, with 13 bases between the two ends. CDR3 length: 14 residues. Germline V gene sequence: CDR1 MNHEY, CDR2 SVGAGI. CDR3 in DNA: TGTGCCAGCACTTTAGCACCTAATAACTATGGCTACACCTTC. This encodes CASTLAPNNYGYTF.